The source of this TCR beta chain is a study of cytomegalovirus exposure and HLA in healthy donors. A remark on this clone: What it binds is unknown.

It was with 60 Vbeta and 13 Jbeta primers that the PCR ran. Clones were sequenced by immunoSEQ multiplex PCR, and TCRdb holds only the in-frame ones, with some missing. Its table lists more than 65,000 clones. Overall study findings and caveats: Reportedly, TCR beta sequences accurately predicted HLA-A and HLA-B alleles in most subjects.

The germline CDR1 and CDR2 sequences are LNHDA and SQIVND (reference sequence). Unmatched junction bases numbered 15, after V lost 9 bases and J lost 8 bases. The CDR3 loop spans 14 amino acids. The chain employs TRBV19 and TRBJ1-1, with 7 nucleotides matching TRBD1. The sample comprised PBMCs. This sequence was found in a man aged 35-49 years in good health and CMV-seronegative. The CDR3 DNA sequence: TGTGCCAGCCGTGACAGGACAGGTTGGCCCGAAGCTTTCTTT. Amino acid sequence: CASRDRTGWPEAFF.